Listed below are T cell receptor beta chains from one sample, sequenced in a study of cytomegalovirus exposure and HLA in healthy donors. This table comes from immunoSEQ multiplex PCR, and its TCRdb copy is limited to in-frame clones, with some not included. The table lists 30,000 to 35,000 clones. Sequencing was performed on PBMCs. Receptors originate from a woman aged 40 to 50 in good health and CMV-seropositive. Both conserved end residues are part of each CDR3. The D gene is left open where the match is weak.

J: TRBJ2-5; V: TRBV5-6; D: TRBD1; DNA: TGTGCCAGCAGCTCGAACAGACAGGGGCACCAAGAGACCCAGTACTTC; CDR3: CASSSNRQGHQETQYF
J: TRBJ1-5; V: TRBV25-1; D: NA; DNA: TGTGCCAGCAGTGGAGAACAGGGACCCCAGCATTTT; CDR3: CASSGEQGPQHF
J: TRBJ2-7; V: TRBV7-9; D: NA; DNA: TGTGCCAGCAGCTTAGGGGCTAGCAACCTTGGCGAGCAGTACTTC; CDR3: CASSLGASNLGEQYF
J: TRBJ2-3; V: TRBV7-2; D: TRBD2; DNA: TGTGCCAGCAGCTCGCGACTAGCGGGGTCAAGTGATACGCAGTATTTT; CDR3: CASSSRLAGSSDTQYF
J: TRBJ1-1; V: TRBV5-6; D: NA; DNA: TGTGCCAGCGGTCCGGCTGCGGGCACTGAAGCTTTCTTT; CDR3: CASGPAAGTEAFF
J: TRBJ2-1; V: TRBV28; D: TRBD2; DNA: TGTGCCAGCAGGTACGGGGGGAGCTCCTACAATGAGCAGTTCTTC; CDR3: CASRYGGSSYNEQFF
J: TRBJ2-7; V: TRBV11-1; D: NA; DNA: TGTGCCAGCAGCTTAGCGACAGCAGCCTCCTACGAGCAGTACTTC; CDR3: CASSLATAASYEQYF
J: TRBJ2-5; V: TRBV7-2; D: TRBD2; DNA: TGTGCCAGCAGCCCAGGACTAGCTCAAGAGACCCAGTACTTC; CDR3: CASSPGLAQETQYF
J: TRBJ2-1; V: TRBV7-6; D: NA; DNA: TGTGCCAGCAGCTCCAGCTGGGGGGAAAGTGAGCAGTTCTTC; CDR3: CASSSSWGESEQFF
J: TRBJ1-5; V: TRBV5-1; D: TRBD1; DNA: TGCGCCAGCAGCCCTTCGACAGGGAGCAATCAGCCCCAGCATTTT; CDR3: CASSPSTGSNQPQHF
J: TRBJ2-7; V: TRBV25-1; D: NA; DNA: TGTGCCAGCAGTGACGCGGGAAGAGGATACTACGAGCAGTACTTC; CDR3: CASSDAGRGYYEQYF
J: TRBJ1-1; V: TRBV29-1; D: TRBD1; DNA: TGCAGCGCCGGGACAGGCACAACTGAAGCTTTCTTT; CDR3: CSAGTGTTEAFF
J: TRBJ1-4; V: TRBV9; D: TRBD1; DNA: TGTGCCAGCAGCGCACCGGGACAGGGAGGAGAAAAACTGTTTTTT; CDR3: CASSAPGQGGEKLFF
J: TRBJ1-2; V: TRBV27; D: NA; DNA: TGTGCCAGCAGTTTCTCAGGGGTTTGGGGTGGCTACACCTTC; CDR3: CASSFSGVWGGYTF
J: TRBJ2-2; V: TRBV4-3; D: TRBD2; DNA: TGCGCCAGCAGCCAAGTCCTAGCGGGAGGGCTAACCGGGGAGCTGTTTTTT; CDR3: CASSQVLAGGLTGELFF
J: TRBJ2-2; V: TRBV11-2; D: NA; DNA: TGTGCCAGCAGCCCGATCCGACCGGGGTCCACCGGGGAGCTGTTTTTT; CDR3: CASSPIRPGSTGELFF
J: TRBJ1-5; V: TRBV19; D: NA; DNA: TGTGCCAGTGGTCCTAGCCGGGATCAGCCCCAGCATTTT; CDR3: CASGPSRDQPQHF
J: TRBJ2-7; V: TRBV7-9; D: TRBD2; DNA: TGTGCCAGCAGTTTTCCGCTAGGAACGGGGGGCTACGAGCAGTACTTC; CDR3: CASSFPLGTGGYEQYF
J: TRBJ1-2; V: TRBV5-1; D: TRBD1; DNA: TGCGCCAGCAGCCTCGGCACAGGGGACGGCTACACCTTC; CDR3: CASSLGTGDGYTF
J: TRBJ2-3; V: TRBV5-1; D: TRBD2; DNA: TGCGCCAGCAGCTTTGGGGGACTAGCGGGGCCTGAGGGGACGCAGTATTTT; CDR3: CASSFGGLAGPEGTQYF
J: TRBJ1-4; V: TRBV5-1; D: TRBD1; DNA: TGCGCCAGCAGCCTAGGATTGACAGGGATGGATGAAAAACTGTTTTTT; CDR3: CASSLGLTGMDEKLFF
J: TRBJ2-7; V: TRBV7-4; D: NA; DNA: TGTGCCAGCAGCTTAGCGGGACACCACTCCTACGAGCAGTACTTC; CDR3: CASSLAGHHSYEQYF
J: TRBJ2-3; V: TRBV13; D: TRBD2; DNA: TGTGCCAGCAGCCGCCGGCGGCTAGCGGGGGGGTCTTCTAGCACAGATACGCAGTATTTT; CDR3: CASSRRRLAGGSSSTDTQYF
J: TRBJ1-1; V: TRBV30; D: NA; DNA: TGTGCCTGGTTGCCTAGGGGGGGGACTGAAGCTTTCTTT; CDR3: CAWLPRGGTEAFF
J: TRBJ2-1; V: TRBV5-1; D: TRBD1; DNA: TGCGCCAGCAGCTTGGGACCGACAGGGCGGTCGTGGTACAATGAGCAGTTCTTC; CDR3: CASSLGPTGRSWYNEQFF
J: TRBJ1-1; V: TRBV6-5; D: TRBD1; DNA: TGTGCCAGCAGTTACTCGCAGGGGGGGAACACTGAAGCTTTCTTT; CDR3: CASSYSQGGNTEAFF
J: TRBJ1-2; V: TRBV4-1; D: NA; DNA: TGCGCCAGCAGCCGAGGGGGGGGTAGCTATGGCTACACCTTC; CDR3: CASSRGGGSYGYTF
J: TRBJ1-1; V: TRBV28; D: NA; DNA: TGTGCCAGCAGTTTCAATGCTGAAGCTTTCTTT; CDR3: CASSFNAEAFF
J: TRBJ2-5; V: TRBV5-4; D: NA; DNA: TGTGCCAGCACCCGCATAGGGGCGGTTGAAGAGACCCAGTACTTC; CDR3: CASTRIGAVEETQYF
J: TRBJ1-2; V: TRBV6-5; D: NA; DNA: TGTGCCAGCAGCTCCAACTATGGCTACACCTTC; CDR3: CASSSNYGYTF
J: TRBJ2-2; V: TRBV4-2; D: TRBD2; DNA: TGTGCCAGCAGCCAAGCTAGCGGGAGGGCCGCGAACACCGGGGAGCTGTTTTTT; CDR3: CASSQASGRAANTGELFF
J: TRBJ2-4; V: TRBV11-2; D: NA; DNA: TGTGCCAGCAGCTTAGTGGGCAGAGACCCCAAAAACATTCAGTACTTC; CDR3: CASSLVGRDPKNIQYF
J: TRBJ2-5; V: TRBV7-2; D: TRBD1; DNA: TGTGCCAGCAGCCGGGCGACAGGGGGCGCGGAGACCCAGTACTTC; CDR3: CASSRATGGAETQYF
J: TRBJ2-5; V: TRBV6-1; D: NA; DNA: TGTGCCAGCAGTGACCTCGGACTGAATCAAGAGACCCAGTACTTC; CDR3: CASSDLGLNQETQYF
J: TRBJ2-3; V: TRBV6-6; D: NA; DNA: TGTGCCAGCATTGGCAGGGGCAGGGGAACAGATACGCAGTATTTT; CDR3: CASIGRGRGTDTQYF
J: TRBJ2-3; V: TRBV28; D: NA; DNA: TGTGCCAGCAGTTTCCGAGGGCTAGCTGCAGATACGCAGTATTTT; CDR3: CASSFRGLAADTQYF
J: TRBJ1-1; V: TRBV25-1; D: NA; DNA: TGTGCCAGCAGTGAACTCGGAGGCCCTAACACTGAAGCTTTCTTT; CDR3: CASSELGGPNTEAFF
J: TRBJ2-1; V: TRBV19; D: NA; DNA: TGCGCCAGTAGTATAGACGGGAGCTCCTACAATGAGCAGTTCTTC; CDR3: CASSIDGSSYNEQFF
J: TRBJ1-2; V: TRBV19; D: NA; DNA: TGTGCCAGTAGTACTCTCCAGGGATTCTATGGCTACACCTTC; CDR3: CASSTLQGFYGYTF
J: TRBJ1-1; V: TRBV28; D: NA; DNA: TGTGCCAGCAACCGAGATGACAGACTGAACACTGAAGCTTTCTTT; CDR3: CASNRDDRLNTEAFF
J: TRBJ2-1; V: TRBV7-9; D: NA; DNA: TGTGCCAGCAGCCCCGCGGCTAGTGGTTCCTACAATGAGCAGTTCTTC; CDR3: CASSPAASGSYNEQFF
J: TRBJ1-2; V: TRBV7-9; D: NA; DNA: TGTGCCAGCATGTCGGGAGCTGGCTACACCTTC; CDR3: CASMSGAGYTF
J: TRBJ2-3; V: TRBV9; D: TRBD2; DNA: TGTGCCAGCAGCCCGCGGAGAGCGGGGGATCAAACATACACAGATACGCAGTATTTT; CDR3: CASSPRRAGDQTYTDTQYF
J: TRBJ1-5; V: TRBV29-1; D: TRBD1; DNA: TGCAGCGCAGGGACAGAGAATCAGCCCCAGCATTTT; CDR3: CSAGTENQPQHF
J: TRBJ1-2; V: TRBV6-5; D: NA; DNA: TGTGCCAGCAGTTACATCTCTCACTATGGCTACACCTTC; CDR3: CASSYISHYGYTF
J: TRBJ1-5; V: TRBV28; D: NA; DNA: TGTGCCAGCAGTTCACCGGGGGGCCGCGGGCAGCCCCAGCATTTT; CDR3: CASSSPGGRGQPQHF
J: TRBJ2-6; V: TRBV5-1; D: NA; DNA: TGCGCCAGCAGCTTGGGATTGGTGGCCTCTGGGGCCAACGTCCTGACTTTC; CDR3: CASSLGLVASGANVLTF